The rows below give T cell receptor beta chains drawn from one sample of a study of OX40 agonist ivuxolimab in advanced cancers. TCRdb keeps only in-frame clones here, not all; method: immunoSEQ multiplex PCR. This table has roughly 90,000 clones, around 83% appearing once. Sequencing used CD4+ or CD8+ T cells sorted from blood, obtained in a trial of the OX40 agonist ivuxolimab. The source of these receptors is an adult with an advanced solid tumor such as melanoma, head and neck, liver or kidney cancer. Both conserved end residues are part of each CDR3. Each record gives: D gene, V gene, J gene, clone size, CDR3 protein, CDR3 DNA. A D gene is named only where the DNA matches it firmly. Expanded clones are given a class, and other clones once, few, many or no size at all.

-	TRBV21-1	TRBJ2-3	-	CASTPGDDDTQYF	TGTGCCAGCACCCCCGGGGATGACGATACGCAGTATTTT
TRBD2	TRBV10-3	TRBJ2-7	-	CAISLGTTRIYEQYF	TGTGCCATCAGTCTCGGGACTACTCGGATCTACGAGCAGTACTTC
-	TRBV5-1	TRBJ1-1	-	CARQDRTRFYFSEAFF	TGCGCCAGACAGGATCGGACAAGGTTTTATTTTTCTGAAGCTTTCTTT
-	TRBV5-1	TRBJ2-1	few	CASSLDRGSRDEQFF	TGCGCCAGCAGCTTGGATAGGGGGAGTCGAGATGAGCAGTTCTTC
-	TRBV6-1	TRBJ1-2	-	CASSPGHDYGYTF	TGTGCCAGCAGTCCAGGACATGACTATGGCTACACCTTC
TRBD2	TRBV12-5	TRBJ2-3	-	CASGVAGGSTDTQYF	TGTGCTAGTGGTGTAGCGGGGGGTAGCACAGATACGCAGTATTTT
-	TRBV7-9	TRBJ2-6	-	CASSLARGEGGNVLTF	TGTGCCAGCAGCTTAGCCAGGGGGGAGGGTGGCAACGTCCTGACTTTC
-	TRBV6-5	TRBJ2-7	-	CASSPRTDSYEQYF	TGTGCCAGCAGTCCCCGGACCGATTCCTACGAGCAGTACTTC
-	TRBV7-2	TRBJ2-1	-	CASSPWKTVQGEQFF	TGTGCCAGCAGCCCATGGAAGACAGTCCAGGGTGAGCAGTTCTTC
TRBD1	TRBV6-5	TRBJ2-7	-	CASSYSRGPPYEQYF	TGTGCCAGCAGTTACTCCAGGGGGCCACCCTACGAGCAGTACTTC
-	TRBV19	TRBJ1-5	-	CASSIQGRQPQHF	TGTGCCAGTAGTATCCAGGGCCGTCAGCCCCAGCATTTT
-	TRBV11-2	TRBJ2-5	-	CASSAGTTYQETQYF	TGTGCCAGCAGCGCAGGAACCACCTACCAAGAGACCCAGTACTTC
-	TRBV7-3	TRBJ2-5	once	CASSREVQETQYF	TGTGCCAGCAGCCGAGAAGTCCAAGAGACCCAGTACTTC
-	TRBV4-3	TRBJ2-3	-	CASSRQAAKDTQYF	TGCGCCAGCAGCCGACAGGCCGCGAAGGATACGCAGTATTTT
-	TRBV5-8	TRBJ1-5	-	CASSLPGGEPYQPQHF	TGTGCCAGCAGCTTGCCCGGGGGGGAGCCTTATCAGCCCCAGCATTTT
-	TRBV28	TRBJ1-3	-	CASSGKRGTPRLVIYSGNTIYF	TGTGCCAGCAGCGGAAAGCGGGGGACCCCACGCCTCGTCATCTACTCTGGAAACACCATATATTTT
-	TRBV10-3	TRBJ2-5	-	CAIRGGQTRTETQYF	TGTGCCATCAGAGGAGGACAGACACGGACGGAGACCCAGTACTTC
TRBD2	TRBV5-1	TRBJ2-7	-	CASSPQIGGSYEQYF	TGCGCCAGCAGCCCCCAGATTGGCGGGAGCTACGAGCAGTACTTC
TRBD1	TRBV5-1	TRBJ2-3	-	CASSPGQGSTDTQYF	TGCGCCAGCAGCCCCGGACAGGGCAGCACAGATACGCAGTATTTT
-	TRBV6-1	TRBJ2-1	-	CASSEGTQHRNEQFF	TGTGCCAGCAGTGAAGGGACTCAACACCGCAATGAGCAGTTCTTC
TRBD1	TRBV5-1	TRBJ1-1	-	CASSVYQGVTEAFF	TGCGCCAGCAGCGTTTACCAGGGGGTCACTGAAGCTTTCTTT
-	TRBV9	TRBJ1-2	-	CASSPGEGLTLYGYTF	TGTGCCAGCAGCCCCGGCGAGGGCCTAACCCTCTATGGCTACACCTTC
-	TRBV5-1	TRBJ1-5	-	CASSLGPGSNQPQHF	TGCGCCAGCAGCTTGGGTCCGGGGAGCAATCAGCCCCAGCATTTT
-	TRBV21-1	TRBJ2-7	-	CASSKRGGGGPPYEQYF	TGTGCCAGCAGCAAACGGGGTGGGGGAGGGCCTCCCTACGAGCAGTACTTC
-	TRBV28	TRBJ1-1	once	CASRREVGGPFF	TGTGCCAGCAGGAGGGAGGTGGGGGGGCCTTTCTTT
-	TRBV19	TRBJ1-5	-	CASSGQFNQPQHF	TGTGCCAGTAGTGGGCAGTTCAATCAGCCCCAGCATTTT
TRBD1	TRBV2	TRBJ1-2	few	CASRADRDYSTF	TGTGCCAGCAGGGCCGACAGGGACTACAGCACCTTC
-	TRBV10-3	TRBJ1-5	-	CAIMADSNQPQHF	TGTGCCATCATGGCAGATAGCAATCAGCCCCAGCATTTT
TRBD2	TRBV11-3	TRBJ2-3	-	CASSSGKTSGGSDTQYF	TGTGCCAGCAGCTCTGGAAAGACTAGCGGGGGGTCAGATACGCAGTATTTT
-	TRBV7-9	TRBJ1-3	-	CASSLAWTPSGNTIYF	TGTGCCAGCAGCTTAGCCTGGACCCCCTCTGGAAACACCATATATTTT